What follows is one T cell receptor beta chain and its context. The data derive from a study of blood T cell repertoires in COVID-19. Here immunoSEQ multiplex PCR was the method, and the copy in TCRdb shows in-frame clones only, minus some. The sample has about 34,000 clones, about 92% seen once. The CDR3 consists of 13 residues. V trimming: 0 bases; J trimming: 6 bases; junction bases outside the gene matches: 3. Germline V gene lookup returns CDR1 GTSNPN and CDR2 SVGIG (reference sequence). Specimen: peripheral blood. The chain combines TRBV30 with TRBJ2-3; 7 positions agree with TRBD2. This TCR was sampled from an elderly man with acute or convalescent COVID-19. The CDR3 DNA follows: TGTGCCTGGAGTGTAGGGAGGGTGGATACGCAGTATTTT. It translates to CAWSVGRVDTQYF. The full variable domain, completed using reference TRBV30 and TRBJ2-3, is SQTIHQWPATLVQPVGSPLSLECTVEGTSNPNLYWYRQAAGRGLQLLFYSVGIGQISSEVPQNLSASRPQDRQFILSSKKLLLSDSGFYLCAWSVGRVDTQYFGPGTRLTVL.